This TCR beta chain stems from a study of blood T cells in healthy people across ages. A sample-barcoded 5' primer and a J-beta primer mix were used in a second PCR of roughly 6 to 11 cycles. TCRdb reanalysed the 5' RACE reads using MiXCR and keeps one entry per CDR3 protein. The sample includes 1.5 million or so distinct CDR3 sequences, roughly 43% seen only once; the top ten take around 4%. With 1 base clipped from V and 11 bases from J, the junction kept 7 bases outside the gene matches. The germline V gene has CDR1 DFQATT and CDR2 SNEGSKA (reference sequence). The CDR3 contains 13 residues. The V call is TRBV20-1, the J call TRBJ2-5; 10 bases fit TRBD2. This TCR derives from a woman aged 18-29 years in good health. Sequencing was done on a sample of blood. The CDR3 spells CSARASGRYGQYF. The CDR3 DNA is TGCAGTGCTAGAGCTAGCGGGAGATACGGGCAGTACTTC.